The source of this T cell receptor (beta chain) is a study of early T cells in non-severe SARS-CoV-2 infection. Across the study: Chains were not paired, and sequencing was done on bulk RNA from unsorted whole blood. Notes on the study in general: The VDJdb matching leaned toward anti-spike CD8 responses and overlooked private and CD4 specificities.

This CDR3 region has 15 residues. V shed 5 bases and J shed 6 bases, with 16 bases lying between them. From germline, CDR1 is MDHEN and CDR2 SYDVKM. The table lists this clonotype with a few counts. Its specificity is unknown. Unique molecular identifiers were added to individual cDNA molecules. Via MiXCR, TCRdb re-called the 5' RACE reads, giving one row per CDR3 protein. The sample consists of 85,000 to 100,000 distinct CDR3 sequences, less than 15% of them appearing once. This sequence was found in an adult who was a healthcare worker with PCR-confirmed SARS-CoV-2 infection or an uninfected control (not recorded which). The chain has TRBV28 and TRBJ2-2; tentatively, D is TRBD1 (6 bases). Sequencing was carried out using whole blood. The CDR3 is CASSGSWAGAGELFF. CDR3 DNA sequence: TGTGCCAGCAGTGGAAGCTGGGCAGGGGCCGGGGAGCTGTTTTTT.